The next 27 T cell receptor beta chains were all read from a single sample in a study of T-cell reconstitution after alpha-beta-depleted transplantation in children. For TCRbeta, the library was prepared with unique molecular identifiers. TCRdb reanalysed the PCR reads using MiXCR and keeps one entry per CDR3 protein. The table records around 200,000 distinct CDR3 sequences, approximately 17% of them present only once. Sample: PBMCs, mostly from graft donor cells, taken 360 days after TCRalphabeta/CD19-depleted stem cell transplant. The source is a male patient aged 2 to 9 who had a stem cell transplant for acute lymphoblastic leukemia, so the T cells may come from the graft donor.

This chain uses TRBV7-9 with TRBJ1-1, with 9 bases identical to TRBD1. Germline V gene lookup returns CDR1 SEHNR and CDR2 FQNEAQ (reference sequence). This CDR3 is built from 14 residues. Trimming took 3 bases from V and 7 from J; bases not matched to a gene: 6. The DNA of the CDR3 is TGTGCCAGCAGCTTGGAGGGACAGGGCCTTGAAGCTTTCTTT. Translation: CASSLEGQGLEAFF.

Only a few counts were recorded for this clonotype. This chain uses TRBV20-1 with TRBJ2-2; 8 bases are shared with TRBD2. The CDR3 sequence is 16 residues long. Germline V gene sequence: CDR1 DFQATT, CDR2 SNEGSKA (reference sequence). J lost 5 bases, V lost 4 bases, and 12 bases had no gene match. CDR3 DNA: TGCAGTGCTACCACTAATCGGGGGGGCTGGACCGGGGAGCTGTTTTTT. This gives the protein CSATTNRGGWTGELFF.

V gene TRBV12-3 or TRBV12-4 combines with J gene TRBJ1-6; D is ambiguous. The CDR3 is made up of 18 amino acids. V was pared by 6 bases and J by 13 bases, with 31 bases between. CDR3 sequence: CASSSDVPTIGLFGPLHF. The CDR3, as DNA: TGTGCCAGCAGCAGCGACGTGCCTACAATTGGGCTGTTCGGGCCCCTCCACTTT.

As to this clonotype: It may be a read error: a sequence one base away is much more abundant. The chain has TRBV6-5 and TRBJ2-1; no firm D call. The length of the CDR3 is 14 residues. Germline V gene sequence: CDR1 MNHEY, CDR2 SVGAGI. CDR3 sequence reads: CASGYSLGYNEQFF. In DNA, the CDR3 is TGTGCCAGCGGTTACTCACTGGGCTACAATGAGCAGTTCTTC.

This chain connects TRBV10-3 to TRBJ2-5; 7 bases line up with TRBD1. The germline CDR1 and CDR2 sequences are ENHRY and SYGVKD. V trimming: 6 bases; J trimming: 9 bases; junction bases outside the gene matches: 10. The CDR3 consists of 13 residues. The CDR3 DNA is TGTGCCATCAGCCCGGGACAGCTAACGGCCCAGTACTTC. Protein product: CAISPGQLTAQYF.

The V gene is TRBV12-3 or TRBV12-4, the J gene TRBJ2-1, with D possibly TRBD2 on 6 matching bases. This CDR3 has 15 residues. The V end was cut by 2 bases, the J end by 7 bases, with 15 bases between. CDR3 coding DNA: TGTGCCAGCAGTTTAATTGCGGGGCTTTGGAATGAGCAGTTCTTC. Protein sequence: CASSLIAGLWNEQFF.

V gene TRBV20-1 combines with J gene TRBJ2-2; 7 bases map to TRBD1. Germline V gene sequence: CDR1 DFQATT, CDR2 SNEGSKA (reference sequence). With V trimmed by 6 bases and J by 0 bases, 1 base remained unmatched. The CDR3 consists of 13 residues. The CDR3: CSAGTANTGELFF. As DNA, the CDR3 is TGCAGTGCCGGGACAGCGAACACCGGGGAGCTGTTTTTT.

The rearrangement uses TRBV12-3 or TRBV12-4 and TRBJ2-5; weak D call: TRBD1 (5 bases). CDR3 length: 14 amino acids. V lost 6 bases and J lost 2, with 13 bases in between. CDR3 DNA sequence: TGTGCCAGCAGGCGACAGTACCCGCAAGAGACCCAGTACTTC. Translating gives CASRRQYPQETQYF.

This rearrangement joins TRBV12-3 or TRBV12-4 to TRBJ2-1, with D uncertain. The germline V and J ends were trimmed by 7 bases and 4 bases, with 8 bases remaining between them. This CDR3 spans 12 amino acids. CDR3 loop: CASNLGYNEQFF. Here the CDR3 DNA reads TGTGCCAGCAACTTGGGGTACAATGAGCAGTTCTTC.

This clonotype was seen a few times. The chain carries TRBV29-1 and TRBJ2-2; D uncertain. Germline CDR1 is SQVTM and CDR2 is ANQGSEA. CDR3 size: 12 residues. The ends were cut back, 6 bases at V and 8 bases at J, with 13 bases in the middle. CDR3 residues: CSVNWGSGELFF. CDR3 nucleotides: TGCAGCGTCAACTGGGGTTCTGGGGAGCTGTTTTTT.

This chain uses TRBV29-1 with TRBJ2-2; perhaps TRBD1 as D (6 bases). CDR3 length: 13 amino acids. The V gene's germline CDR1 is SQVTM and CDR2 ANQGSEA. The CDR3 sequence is CSSRGQNTGELFF. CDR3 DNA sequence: TGCAGTAGTAGGGGACAGAACACCGGGGAGCTGTTTTTT.

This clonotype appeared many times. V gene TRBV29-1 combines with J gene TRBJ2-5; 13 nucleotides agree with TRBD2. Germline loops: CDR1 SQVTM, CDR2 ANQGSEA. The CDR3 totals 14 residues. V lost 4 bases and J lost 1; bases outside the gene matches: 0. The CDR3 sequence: CSVGLAGGQETQYF. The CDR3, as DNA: TGCAGCGTTGGACTAGCGGGGGGCCAAGAGACCCAGTACTTC. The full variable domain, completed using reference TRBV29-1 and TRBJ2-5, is SAVISQKPSRDICQRGTSLTIQCQVDSQVTMMFWYRQQPGQSLTLIATANQGSEATYESGFVIDKFPISRPNLTFSTLTVSNMSPEDSSIYLCSVGLAGGQETQYFGPGTRLLVL.

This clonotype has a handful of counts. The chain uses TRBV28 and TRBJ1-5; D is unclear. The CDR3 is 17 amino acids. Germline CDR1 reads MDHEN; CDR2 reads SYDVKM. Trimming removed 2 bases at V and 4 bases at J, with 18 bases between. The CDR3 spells CASSLIGQQFLNQPQHF. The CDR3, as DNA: TGTGCCAGCAGTTTAATTGGCCAACAATTCCTTAATCAGCCCCAGCATTTT.

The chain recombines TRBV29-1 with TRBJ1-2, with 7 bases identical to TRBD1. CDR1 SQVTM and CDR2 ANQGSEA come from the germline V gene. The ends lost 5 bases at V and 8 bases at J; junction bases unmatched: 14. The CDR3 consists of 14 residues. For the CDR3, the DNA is TGCAGCGTTCCCATCCTGCGACAGGGCCAAGGCTACACCTTC. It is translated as CSVPILRQGQGYTF.

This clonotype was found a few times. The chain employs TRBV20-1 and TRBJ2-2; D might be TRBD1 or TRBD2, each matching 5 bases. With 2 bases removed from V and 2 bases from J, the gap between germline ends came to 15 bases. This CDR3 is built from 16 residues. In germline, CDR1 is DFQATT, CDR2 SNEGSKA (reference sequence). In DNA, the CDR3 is TGCAGTGCTAGATTTCCAGGGACCCCCAACACCGGGGAGCTGTTTTTT. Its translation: CSARFPGTPNTGELFF.

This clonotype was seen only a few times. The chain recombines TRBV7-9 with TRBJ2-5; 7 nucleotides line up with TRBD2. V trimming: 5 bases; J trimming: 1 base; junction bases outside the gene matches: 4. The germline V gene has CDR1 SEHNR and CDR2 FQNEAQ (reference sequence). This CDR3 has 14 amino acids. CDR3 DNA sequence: TGTGCCAGCAGCGCTAGCGGAGGCCAAGAGACCCAGTACTTC. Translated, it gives CASSASGGQETQYF.

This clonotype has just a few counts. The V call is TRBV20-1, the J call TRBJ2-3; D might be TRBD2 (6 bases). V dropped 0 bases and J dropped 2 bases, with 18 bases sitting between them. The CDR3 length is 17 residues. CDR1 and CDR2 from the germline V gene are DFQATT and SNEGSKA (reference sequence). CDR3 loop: CSARDLLEGNPTDTQYF. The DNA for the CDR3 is TGCAGTGCTAGAGACCTTCTGGAGGGCAACCCCACAGATACGCAGTATTTT.

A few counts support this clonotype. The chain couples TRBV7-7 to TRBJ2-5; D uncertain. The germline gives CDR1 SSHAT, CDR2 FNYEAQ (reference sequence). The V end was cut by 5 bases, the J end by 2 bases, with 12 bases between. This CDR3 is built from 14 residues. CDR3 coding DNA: TGTGCCAGCAGCCCGGTAAATGGTCAAGAGACCCAGTACTTC. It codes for CASSPVNGQETQYF.

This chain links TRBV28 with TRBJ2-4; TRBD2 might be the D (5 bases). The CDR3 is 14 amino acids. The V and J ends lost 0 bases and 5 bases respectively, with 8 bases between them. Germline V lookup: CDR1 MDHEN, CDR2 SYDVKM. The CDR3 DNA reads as TGTGCCAGCAGTTTATGGGTGGAGGAAAACATTCAGTACTTC. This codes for CASSLWVEENIQYF.

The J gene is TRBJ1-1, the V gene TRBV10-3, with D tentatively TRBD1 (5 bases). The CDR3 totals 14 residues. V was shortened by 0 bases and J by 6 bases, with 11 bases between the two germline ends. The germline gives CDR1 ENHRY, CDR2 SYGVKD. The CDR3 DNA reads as TGTGCCATCAGTGAGTCGCAGGGAAGGCCTGAAGCTTTCTTT. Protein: CAISESQGRPEAFF.

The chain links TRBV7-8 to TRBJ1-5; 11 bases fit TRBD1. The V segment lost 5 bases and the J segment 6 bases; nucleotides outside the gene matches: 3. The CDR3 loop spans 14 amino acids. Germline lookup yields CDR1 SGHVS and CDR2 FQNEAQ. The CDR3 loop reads CASSEDRGLQPQHF. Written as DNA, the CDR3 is TGTGCCAGCAGCGAGGACAGGGGGCTTCAGCCCCAGCATTTT.

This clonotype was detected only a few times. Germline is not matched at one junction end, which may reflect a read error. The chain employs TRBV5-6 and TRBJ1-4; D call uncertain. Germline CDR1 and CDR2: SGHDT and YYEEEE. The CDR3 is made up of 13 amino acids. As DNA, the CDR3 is TGTGCCAGCAGGTTGGCTGGGGATGAAAAACTGTTTTTT. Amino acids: CASRLAGDEKLFF.

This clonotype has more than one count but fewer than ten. CDR3 DNA sequence: TGTGCCAGCAGCTTGGATGGGGATACGCAGTATTTT. Its protein product is CASSLDGDTQYF. J is TRBJ2-3 and V is TRBV7-8; D not resolved. The CDR3 runs 12 residues. Germline lookup yields CDR1 SGHVS and CDR2 FQNEAQ. Trimming cost V 3 bases and J 6 bases, with 7 bases left between them.

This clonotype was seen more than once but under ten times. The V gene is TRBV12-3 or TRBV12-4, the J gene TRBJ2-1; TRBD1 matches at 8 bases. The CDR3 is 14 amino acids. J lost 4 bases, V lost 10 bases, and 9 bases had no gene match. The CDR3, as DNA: TGTGCCACCCCCGGACAGGGTCTATACAATGAGCAGTTCTTC. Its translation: CATPGQGLYNEQFF.

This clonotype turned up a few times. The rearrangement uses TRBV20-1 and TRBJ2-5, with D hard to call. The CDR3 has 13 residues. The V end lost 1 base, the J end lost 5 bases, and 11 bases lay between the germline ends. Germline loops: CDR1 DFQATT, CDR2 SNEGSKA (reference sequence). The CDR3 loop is CSARGAAGETQYF. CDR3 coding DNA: TGCAGTGCTAGAGGAGCCGCCGGGGAGACCCAGTACTTC.

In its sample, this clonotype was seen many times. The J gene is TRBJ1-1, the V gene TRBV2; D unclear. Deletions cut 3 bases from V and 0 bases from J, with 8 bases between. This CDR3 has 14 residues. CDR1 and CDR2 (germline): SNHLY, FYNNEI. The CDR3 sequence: CASSDHGMNTEAFF. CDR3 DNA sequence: TGTGCCAGCAGTGATCATGGCATGAACACTGAAGCTTTCTTT. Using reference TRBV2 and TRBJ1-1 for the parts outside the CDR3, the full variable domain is EPEVTQTPSHQVTQMGQEVILRCVPISNHLYFYWYRQILGQKVEFLVSFYNNEISEKSEIFDDQFSVERPDGSNFTLKIRSTKLEDSAMYFCASSDHGMNTEAFFGQGTRLTVV.

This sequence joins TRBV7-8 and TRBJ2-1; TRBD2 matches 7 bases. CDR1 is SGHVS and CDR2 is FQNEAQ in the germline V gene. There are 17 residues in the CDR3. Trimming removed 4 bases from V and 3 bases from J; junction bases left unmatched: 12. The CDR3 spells CASSSRGWREIYNEQFF. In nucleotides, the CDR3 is TGTGCCAGCAGCTCACGTGGGTGGCGGGAGATCTACAATGAGCAGTTCTTC.